Listed below are T cell receptor beta chains from one sample, sequenced in a study of T cell changes during pregnancy in multiple sclerosis. TCRdb's table, derived via immunoSEQ multiplex PCR, lists solely in-frame clones and lacks some. The sample includes around 26,000 clones, approximately 91% of them seen just once. The source material was CD4+ T cells from peripheral blood mononuclear cells, sampled in the first trimester of pregnancy. The source of these receptors is a female donor in good health, enrolled as a control in a pregnancy study. CDR3s include the opening cysteine and the closing phenylalanine or tryptophan. D genes are given only for firm matches. The size entry is marked missing in some rows and otherwise reads once, few, many or a size class.

v_call	d_call	clone_size	j_call	cdr3_nt	cdr3_aa
TRBV27	.	.	TRBJ2-5	TGTGCCAACAGTCGGGAGACCCAGTACTTC	CANSRETQYF
TRBV4-1	TRBD1	.	TRBJ2-2	TGCGCCAGCAGCCAACCGGACAGGGAGGACGGGGAGCTGTTTTTT	CASSQPDREDGELFF
TRBV6-5	.	.	TRBJ2-7	TGTGCCAGCAGTTACCGGCAGGGTGGCGAGCAGTACTTC	CASSYRQGGEQYF
TRBV27	.	.	TRBJ2-2	TGTGCCAGCAGTTTATGGGGGCGGGGGGAGCTGTTTTTT	CASSLWGRGELFF
TRBV6-5	TRBD2	.	TRBJ2-7	TGTGCCAGCTCCCTCGGCCGGGAGGGTTACGAGCAGTACTTC	CASSLGREGYEQYF
TRBV27	TRBD2	.	TRBJ2-3	TGTGCCAGCAGTTTAGAGGGCCCCCGGACTAGCGGGAGATCCACGCAGTATTTT	CASSLEGPRTSGRSTQYF
TRBV11-2	.	.	TRBJ1-1	TGTGCCAGCACCAAGTTCCGGGTAGAGAACACTGAAGCTTTCTTT	CASTKFRVENTEAFF
TRBV9	TRBD2	few	TRBJ2-1	TGTGCCAGCAGCCCCGGGGGGTCGACTGGGCTGCAGTTCTTC	CASSPGGSTGLQFF
TRBV7-3	.	once	TRBJ2-1	TGTGCCAGCAGCGAAGGAAGGGGTAATGAGCAGTTCTTC	CASSEGRGNEQFF
TRBV7-2	TRBD2	.	TRBJ2-7	TGTGCCAGCAGCTTACTAGCGGGAGCAGGCGAGCAGTACTTC	CASSLLAGAGEQYF
TRBV28	.	few	TRBJ1-5	TGTGCCAGCAAGGAAGGGAGCCTAGGGAGCAATCAGCCCCAGCATTTT	CASKEGSLGSNQPQHF
TRBV23-1	TRBD1	once	TRBJ2-2	TGCGCCAGCAGTCGGTGCGGACAGGGGGCGTACACCGGGGAGCTGTTTTTT	CASSRCGQGAYTGELFF
TRBV6-1	TRBD2	.	TRBJ2-4	TGTGCCAGCAGTGGTCGGGGGGGCGGAAACATTCAGTACTTC	CASSGRGGGNIQYF
TRBV29-1	.	.	TRBJ2-7	TGCAGCGTTGCTGACAGAGCCTACGAGCAGTACTTC	CSVADRAYEQYF
TRBV27	TRBD1	.	TRBJ2-7	TGTGCCAGCAGTACCCGACATGGACAGGGGGCTTCTTCTAACTACGAGCAGTACTTC	CASSTRHGQGASSNYEQYF
TRBV29-1	.	.	TRBJ2-1	TGCAGCGTGCAAACTAGCTTCAATGAGCAGTTCTTC	CSVQTSFNEQFF
TRBV5-1	TRBD2	.	TRBJ2-1	TGCGCCAGCAGCCCCGGGGGGTCCTACAATGAGCAGTTCTTC	CASSPGGSYNEQFF
TRBV11-2	TRBD2	once	TRBJ2-1	TGTGCCAGCAGCTTAGAGGCTAGCGGGGGGCGGGCGAGTGGGCAGTTCTTC	CASSLEASGGRASGQFF
TRBV5-1	TRBD2	few	TRBJ2-5	TGCGCCAGCAGCTTGGACCTAGCGGGAAAAGAGACCCAGTACTTC	CASSLDLAGKETQYF
TRBV28	TRBD2	.	TRBJ2-7	TGTGCCAGCTCAAATTCGGGGGGGCTGCGTCCAACGCAGTACTTC	CASSNSGGLRPTQYF
TRBV30	.	.	TRBJ2-7	TGTGCCTGGAGTGGAGGAGGGGAGCAGTACTTC	CAWSGGGEQYF
TRBV28	.	.	TRBJ1-5	TGTGCCAGCAGCCGAGACAGTCACAATCAGCCCCAGCATTTT	CASSRDSHNQPQHF
TRBV30	TRBD1	once	TRBJ1-1	TGTGCCTGGAGTGTACAGGGGAGAGGGGGGAACACTGAAGCTTTCTTT	CAWSVQGRGGNTEAFF
TRBV5-1	.	once	TRBJ2-3	TGCGCCAGCGCCAACTCCCCGACAGCTAGCACAGATACGCAGTATTTT	CASANSPTASTDTQYF
TRBV2	TRBD1	.	TRBJ2-7	TGTGCCAGCAGTGAGGGGACAGGGAAATACGAGCAGTACTTC	CASSEGTGKYEQYF
TRBV18	.	.	TRBJ1-1	TGTGCCAGCTCACCTCCAAGTACACGGCGGGGGGAAGCTTTCTTT	CASSPPSTRRGEAFF
TRBV9	TRBD1	.	TRBJ2-3	TGTGCCAGCAGCGTAGCTTTAGGGGGACAGGGGCAAGATACGCAGTATTTT	CASSVALGGQGQDTQYF
TRBV7-9	.	.	TRBJ1-1	TGTGCCAGCACCTCCTGGGCAGGGGCGGGTGAAGCTTTCTTT	CASTSWAGAGEAFF
TRBV7-6	TRBD1	.	TRBJ1-2	TGTGCCAGCAGCCCTAGCCGAACAGGGGAAGACTATGGCTACACCTTC	CASSPSRTGEDYGYTF
TRBV27	.	.	TRBJ2-7	TGTGCCAGCAGTTTATCTGGGGGCCGCCGGGAGCAGTACTTC	CASSLSGGRREQYF
TRBV7-2	.	.	TRBJ2-1	TGTGCCAGCAGCTTAGGGGCAGCTGCCTACAATGAGCAGTTCTTC	CASSLGAAAYNEQFF
TRBV28	TRBD2	.	TRBJ2-7	TGTGCCAGCAGTCGGACTAGCGGGGGGATCAGCTCCTACGAGCAGTACTTC	CASSRTSGGISSYEQYF
TRBV5-4	.	.	TRBJ1-6	TGTGCCAGCAGCTTGGCAGTCAATTCACCCCTCCACTTT	CASSLAVNSPLHF
TRBV9	.	.	TRBJ1-1	TGTGCCAGCAGCGTAGACAGCCAGAACACTGAAGCTTTCTTT	CASSVDSQNTEAFF
TRBV27	TRBD1	.	TRBJ1-2	TGTGCCAGCAGTCCCCTCAAGGGGAGCGGACAGGGGTTCTATGGCTACACCTTC	CASSPLKGSGQGFYGYTF
TRBV28	TRBD1	.	TRBJ1-2	TGTGCCAGCAGTCCAGGGGGCGACTATGGCTACACCTTC	CASSPGGDYGYTF
TRBV2	.	few	TRBJ1-1	TGTGCCAGCAAGGGGGGGAGTGAAGCTTTCTTT	CASKGGSEAFF
TRBV5-1	.	.	TRBJ2-5	TGCGCCAGCAGCCGGGGATTCCAAGAGACCCAGTACTTC	CASSRGFQETQYF